These 3 T cell receptor beta chains were all obtained from the same sample, sequenced in a study of cytomegalovirus exposure and HLA in healthy donors (dated by TCRdb to 2015 to 2018). Library preparation employed the immunoSEQ multiplex PCR assay. A mixture of 60 forward primers for TCR Vbeta segments and 13 reverse primers for TCR Jbeta segments was used in the multiplex PCR. The table was pulled from immuneACCESS by TCRdb, which kept in-frame rearrangements only. Such tables lose some clones; where checked, under half of the loss comes from unresolved V genes, and the rest has no known cause. Within this sample are approximately 190,000 clones, with nearly 80% of them counted one time only. Of the sample, 4.5% to 7.5% falls within the top ten clones. The sample was PBMCs. The source is a woman in her 30s in good health and CMV-seropositive.

V is TRBV7-9 and J is TRBJ1-4, with TRBD1 as a possible D gene (6 bases). The CDR3 contains 14 residues. Germline V gene data show CDR1 as SEHNR and CDR2 as FQNEAQ (reference sequence). V was shortened by 5 bases and J by 8 bases, with 15 bases between the two germline ends. The CDR3 DNA sequence: TGTGCCAGCAGCCTACAGACAGGCGGGGAAAAACTGTTTTTT. It is translated as CASSLQTGGEKLFF. The full variable domain, rest sourced from reference TRBV7-9 and TRBJ1-4, is DTGVSQNPRHKITKRGQNVTFRCDPISEHNRLYWYRQTLGQGPEFLTYFQNEAQLEKSRLLSDRFSAERPKGSFSTLEIQRTEQGDSAMYLCASSLQTGGEKLFFGSGTQLSVL.

This chain uses TRBV7-2 with TRBJ1-1; D is undetermined. The CDR3 is 14 amino acids. V lost 1 base, J lost 3 bases, and 9 bases lay in between. The germline V gene has CDR1 SGHTA and CDR2 FQGNSA. The CDR3 nucleotides are TGTGCCAGCAGCTTAGGCAGCGGTCACACTGAAGCTTTCTTT. The encoded protein is CASSLGSGHTEAFF.

This sequence joins TRBV11-2 and TRBJ1-4; TRBD1 aligns across 7 bases. The J segment lost 6 bases and the V segment lost 5 bases, leaving 6 bases of the junction unmatched. Germline V lookup: CDR1 SGHAT, CDR2 FQNNGV. CDR3 length: 14 amino acids. The CDR3, as DNA: TGTGCCAGCAGCCGAGGGGACAGTTATGAAAAACTGTTTTTT. Its translation is CASSRGDSYEKLFF.